This TCR beta chain stems from a study of blood T cells in healthy people across ages. In germline, CDR1 is SGHTA, CDR2 FQGTGA. The CDR3 contains 14 residues. A second PCR of roughly 6 to 12 cycles used a sample-barcoded 5' primer and a J-beta primer mix. MiXCR, applied by TCRdb to the 5' RACE reads, yields one record per CDR3 protein. The sample lists around 600,000 distinct CDR3 sequences, around 48% occurring once. The chain couples TRBV7-3 to TRBJ2-7; a weak D match, TRBD2 (6 bases). Near its end, the DNA agrees better with TRBJ2-5, so the J call may be wrong. The sequence was collected from an elderly man in good health. The specimen sequenced was blood. DNA for the CDR3: TGTGCCAGCTCGAATTCGCGGGGTCAAGAGACCCAGTACTTC. Translating gives CASSNSRGQETQYF.